One and the same sample provided the 28 T cell receptor beta chains below, sequenced in a study of blood T cells in healthy people across ages. Combining a sample-barcoded 5' primer with a J-beta primer mix, a second PCR ran for roughly 6 to 11 cycles. TCRdb passed the 5' RACE reads through MiXCR, listing each CDR3 protein once. This sample has 1.5 million to 2 million distinct CDR3 sequences, with roughly 30% found just once. Sequenced: blood. The receptor set was obtained from a young woman in good health.

V is TRBV9 and J is TRBJ1-2; D might be TRBD1 (6 bases). Germline values: CDR1 SGDLS, CDR2 YYNGEE. V shed 0 bases and J shed 4 bases, with 10 bases lying between them. The CDR3 has 14 residues. CDR3 sequence: CASSVAGGPYGYTF. CDR3 coding DNA: TGTGCCAGCAGCGTAGCGGGGGGCCCCTATGGCTACACCTTC.

V is TRBV20-1 and J is TRBJ2-4; TRBD1 might be the D (6 bases). The end of the DNA fits TRBJ2-7 better, so the J call may be wrong. Per the germline V gene, CDR1 is DFQATT and CDR2 is SNEGSKA (reference sequence). This CDR3 is 11 amino acids long. The CDR3: CSALYRDEQYF. The DNA for the CDR3 is TGCAGCGCCCTTTACAGGGACGAGCAGTACTTC.

About this clonotype itself: A read error may be the cause here, since a much bigger clone is one base away. The chain employs TRBV12-3 or TRBV12-4 and TRBJ2-3; maybe TRBD2 (5 bases). The CDR3 length is 14 residues. The CDR3 is CASSFEAGTDAQYF. CDR3 nucleotide sequence: TGTGCCAGCAGTTTTGAGGCGGGCACAGATGCGCAGTATTTT.

V and J are TRBV6-1 and TRBJ2-3, with D possibly being TRBD2 (7 bases). In germline, CDR1 is MNHNS, CDR2 SASEGT. The ends were cut back, 2 bases at V and 1 base at J, with 13 bases in the middle. The CDR3 spans 16 residues. For the CDR3, the DNA is TGTGCCAGCAGTGAACCCCTAGGGGGGGGCACAGATACGCAGTATTTT. This gives the protein CASSEPLGGGTDTQYF.

In the case of this clonotype: Since a much larger clone is just one base distant, this may be a read error. The chain employs TRBV29-1 and TRBJ2-7, with a tentative D call TRBD1 (6 bases). V shed 4 bases and J shed 7 bases, with 20 bases lying between them. This CDR3 region has 14 residues. Per germline, CDR1 SQVTM and CDR2 ANQGSEA. Here the CDR3 reads CSVVNRAYRNEQYF. For the CDR3, the DNA is TGCAGCGTTGTAAACAGGGCGTACAGAAATGAGCAGTACTTC.

This chain links TRBV10-3 with TRBJ1-2, with D maybe TRBD1 (5 bases). CDR1 is ENHRY and CDR2 is SYGVKD in the germline V gene. The CDR3 totals 14 residues. The ends were cut back, 0 bases at V and 3 bases at J, with 8 bases in the middle. The CDR3 DNA reads TGTGCCATCAGTGAGTCCGGGGGATACTATGGCTACACCTTC. It specifies CAISESGGYYGYTF.

The genes are TRBV14 and TRBJ1-2; D gene unclear. The CDR3 has 13 amino acids. Germline V gives CDR1 SGHDN, CDR2 FVKESK. Trimming shortened V by 1 base and J by 6 bases, and 9 bases separated the two germline ends. The CDR3 region is CASSQAGSDGYTF. The CDR3 region has the DNA TGTGCCAGCAGCCAAGCGGGATCGGATGGCTACACCTTC.

The genes are TRBV7-9 and TRBJ2-7; D is tentatively TRBD1 or TRBD2 (7 bases each). The V and J ends lost 5 bases and 3 bases respectively, with 23 bases between them. The CDR3 spans 17 residues. Germline CDR1 is SEHNR and CDR2 is FQNEAQ (reference sequence). The CDR3 is CASSRAGGGPANYEQYF. The DNA for the CDR3 is TGTGCCAGCAGCCGGGCAGGGGGGGGACCCGCTAACTACGAGCAGTACTTC.

This clonotype was found many times. The V and J genes are TRBV27 and TRBJ2-7, with a tentative D call TRBD1 (5 bases). V was clipped by 5 bases and J by 3 bases, with 11 bases between them. The CDR3 runs 13 residues. From germline, CDR1 is MNHEY and CDR2 SMNVEV (reference sequence). This CDR3 reads CASSASTDYEQYF. The CDR3 bases are TGTGCCAGCAGTGCCTCGACAGACTACGAGCAGTACTTC.

This chain joins TRBV4-1 and TRBJ2-5; 12 bases fit TRBD2. Trimming at V came to 4 bases and at J to 11 bases, leaving 17 bases not matched to a gene. The germline V gene has CDR1 MGHRA and CDR2 YSYEKL. The CDR3 covers 17 residues. CDR3 protein: CASSLRELAGGPSEQYF. The CDR3 coding sequence is TGCGCCAGCAGCCTAAGGGAACTAGCGGGAGGCCCCTCGGAGCAGTACTTC.

The chain uses TRBV20-1 and TRBJ2-4; TRBD2 agrees at 13 bases. The DNA end is more similar to TRBJ2-7, so the J call may be wrong. Germline V gene lookup returns CDR1 DFQATT and CDR2 SNEGSKA (reference sequence). This CDR3 comprises 16 residues. CDR3 region: CSARDLLGLAGHEQYF. CDR3 DNA sequence: TGCAGTGCTAGAGACCTTTTGGGACTAGCGGGACACGAGCAGTACTTC.

This chain links TRBV10-1 with TRBJ1-2; D unresolved. V lost 5 bases to trimming and J lost 7 bases, with 14 bases between them. Germline loops: CDR1 WNHNN, CDR2 SYGVQD (reference sequence). The CDR3 runs to 13 residues. Written as DNA, the CDR3 is TGCGCCAGCAGTTCCCTCAGGAGCGGTGGCTACACCTTC. This translates into CASSSLRSGGYTF.

The table lists this clonotype with a few counts. V usage is TRBV15 and J usage is TRBJ1-2, with D unclear. Trimming pared 4 bases from V and 8 bases from J, leaving 14 bases between. Per germline, CDR1 LNHNV and CDR2 YYDKDF (reference sequence). The CDR3 loop spans 13 amino acids. The CDR3 loop is CATSMDGGGGYTF. The CDR3 DNA reads as TGTGCCACCAGCATGGACGGCGGAGGGGGCTACACCTTC.

This clonotype has only one observation. A far larger clone is only one base removed, so a read error is likely. The chain recombines TRBV4-1 with TRBJ2-5; D possibly uses TRBD1 or TRBD2 (5 bases each). Germline V gene lookup returns CDR1 MGHRA and CDR2 YSYEKL. This CDR3 is built from 14 residues. The CDR3 here is CASSPGTVQESQYF. The CDR3, as DNA: TGCGCCAGCAGCCCCGGGACGGTCCAAGAGTCCCAGTACTTC.

The chain joins TRBV27 to TRBJ2-1; 12 bases fit TRBD2. The CDR3 contains 15 residues. Germline V gene data show CDR1 as MNHEY and CDR2 as SMNVEV (reference sequence). Trimming took 4 bases from V and 10 from J; bases not matched to a gene: 8. The CDR3: CASSSLLAGGQEQFF. The CDR3 DNA reads as TGTGCCAGCAGTTCCCTACTAGCGGGAGGTCAAGAGCAGTTCTTC.

The chain is built from TRBV20-1 and TRBJ2-3; 7 nucleotides agree with TRBD1. V gave up 3 bases and J gave up 2 bases; unmatched junction bases: 8. Per germline, CDR1 DFQATT and CDR2 SNEGSKA (reference sequence). The length of the CDR3 is 15 residues. CDR3 DNA: TGCAGTGCTAGCCCGGGGACAGCATACACAGATACGCAGTATTTT. Its translation: CSASPGTAYTDTQYF.

The gene calls are TRBV5-1 and TRBJ2-1, with 8 bases identical to TRBD1. Germline V gene lookup returns CDR1 SGHRS and CDR2 YFSETQ. The CDR3 sequence is 15 residues long. V lost 2 bases to trimming and J lost 4 bases; unmatched junction nucleotides: 5. CDR3 protein: CASSLRTGSYNEQFF. The CDR3 DNA sequence: TGCGCCAGCAGCTTAAGGACAGGGTCTTACAATGAGCAGTTCTTC.

This clonotype has just one count. The genes are TRBV11-2 and TRBJ2-1, with 11 bases fitting TRBD2. Germline assignment: CDR1 SGHAT and CDR2 FQNNGV. Trimming removed 1 base from V and 5 bases from J; junction bases left unmatched: 7. CDR3 length: 17 amino acids. CDR3 nucleotides: TGTGCCAGCAGCTTAGTGATGCTAGCGGGAGGCCACAATGAGCAGTTCTTC. Translating it yields CASSLVMLAGGHNEQFF.

This clonotype was seen a handful of times. The V call is TRBV15, the J call TRBJ2-5, with D unclear. CDR3 size: 16 residues. Germline CDR1 and CDR2: LNHNV and YYDKDF (reference sequence). V was pared by 1 base and J by 3 bases, with 15 bases between. The chain's CDR3 is CATSRAVSGFKETQYF. DNA of the CDR3: TGTGCCACCAGCAGAGCCGTCTCTGGATTTAAAGAGACCCAGTACTTC.

The J gene is TRBJ2-7, the V gene TRBV6-4; TRBD2 might be the D (6 bases). Germline CDR1 reads MRHNA; CDR2 reads SNTAGT. The length of the CDR3 is 17 residues. V was pared by 6 bases and J by 4 bases, with 25 bases between. CDR3 sequence reads: CASRETSTRHPEYEQYF. The DNA for the CDR3 is TGTGCCAGCAGGGAAACTTCGACTAGACATCCTGAATACGAGCAGTACTTC.

This clonotype was picked up a small number of times. V usage is TRBV4-1 and J usage is TRBJ2-7; D unresolved. Looked up from germline, CDR1 is MGHRA and CDR2 is YSYEKL. The V end lost 3 bases, the J end lost 6 bases, and 9 bases lay between the germline ends. This CDR3 contains 12 residues. The CDR3 DNA is TGCGCCAGCAGCCACCCAAGAGGCGAGCAGTACTTC. Translated, it gives CASSHPRGEQYF.

The chain uses TRBV20-1 and TRBJ2-7; maybe TRBD1 (6 bases). The V and J ends lost 4 bases and 2 bases respectively, with 15 bases between them. The CDR3 runs to 14 residues. Per the germline V gene, CDR1 is DFQATT and CDR2 is SNEGSKA (reference sequence). The chain's CDR3 is CSATDEGVTYEQYF. In DNA, the CDR3 is TGCAGTGCTACCGACGAGGGGGTTACCTACGAGCAGTACTTC.

The J gene is TRBJ2-7, the V gene TRBV5-1, with TRBD1 matching 8 bases. With V trimmed by 4 bases and J by 3 bases, 6 bases remained unmatched. CDR3 size: 14 residues. CDR1 and CDR2 (germline): SGHRS, YFSETQ. As DNA, the CDR3 is TGCGCCAGCAGCGTATCAGGGGGCTACTACGAGCAGTACTTC. Its protein is CASSVSGGYYEQYF.

For this clonotype: A much larger clone lies a single base off, so this may be a read error. CDR3 DNA: TGCAGCGCTCAGTTCGAGCAGGGCTACGAGCAGTACTTC. Protein product: CSAQFEQGYEQYF. The chain carries TRBV29-1 and TRBJ2-7, with D perhaps TRBD1 (5 bases). V was pared by 7 bases and J by 3 bases, with 16 bases between. The germline CDR1 and CDR2 sequences are SQVTM and ANQGSEA. The CDR3 is made up of 13 amino acids.

At least ten counts were recorded for this clonotype. V usage is TRBV4-1 and J usage is TRBJ2-7; no firm D call. In germline, CDR1 is MGHRA, CDR2 YSYEKL. Trimming left V 0 bases short and J 0 bases short, with 15 bases between. The CDR3 is made up of 17 amino acids. CDR3 bases: TGCGCCAGCAGCCAAGATTGGGGAAGTGCTAGCTCCTACGAGCAGTACTTC. Translating gives CASSQDWGSASSYEQYF.

The chain couples TRBV6-2 or TRBV6-3 to TRBJ2-3; D possibly corresponds to TRBD2 (5 bases). Per the germline V gene, CDR1 is MNHEY and CDR2 is SVGEGT. This CDR3 region has 17 residues. V lost 2 bases and J 4 bases, leaving 19 bases between the germline ends. The CDR3 loop is CASSYLRRTLRADTQYF. Here the CDR3 DNA reads TGTGCCAGCAGTTACCTAAGGCGGACTCTCCGAGCAGATACGCAGTATTTT.

The genes are TRBV20-1 and TRBJ1-1; maybe TRBD1 (5 bases). The V end was cut by 5 bases, the J end by 1 base, with 14 bases between. This CDR3 contains 14 residues. Per germline, CDR1 DFQATT and CDR2 SNEGSKA (reference sequence). The CDR3 DNA follows: TGCAGTGCTGCCTTAGGCGGGGGGAACACTGAAGCTTTCTTT. Translated: CSAALGGGNTEAFF.

V gene TRBV7-9 combines with J gene TRBJ2-6, with D possibly matching TRBD2 (6 bases). Germline CDR1 is SEHNR and CDR2 is FQNEAQ (reference sequence). The CDR3 extends over 15 amino acids. V lost 5 bases and J 0 bases, leaving 8 bases between the germline ends. The CDR3 loop reads CASSGGVSGANVLTF. In DNA, the CDR3 is TGTGCCAGCAGCGGAGGGGTCTCTGGGGCCAACGTCCTGACTTTC.